This is a list of T cell receptor beta chains from one sample in a study of T-cell memory formation after mild COVID-19. TCRdb reanalysed the 5' RACE reads using MiXCR and keeps one entry per CDR3 protein. The sample carries tens of thousands of distinct CDR3 sequences, about 13% recorded once. The sequenced sample consisted of PBMCs or a T cell subset sorted from them (not recorded which). Every receptor here comes from an adult woman who had mild COVID-19 (a few samples of this study predate the infection). Cell type and time point are not known. Each CDR3 is given without its conserved first and last residue. Each record gives: CDR3 length, V gene, CDR3 protein.

cdr3_length: 13
v_call: TRBV13
cdr3_aa: ASSLDRDLNSPLH

cdr3_length: 11
v_call: TRBV5-1
cdr3_aa: ASSQRELETQY

cdr3_length: 13
v_call: TRBV12-3/TRBV12-4
cdr3_aa: ASSFGGRGADTQY

cdr3_length: 10
v_call: TRBV20-1
cdr3_aa: SAEGDVYGYT

cdr3_length: 17
v_call: TRBV6-5
cdr3_aa: ASRPSPGLASPRDNQQF

cdr3_length: 11
v_call: TRBV6-5
cdr3_aa: ASSYSVAGELF

cdr3_length: 13
v_call: TRBV6-2/TRBV6-3
cdr3_aa: ASSYVGRSTDTQY

cdr3_length: 13
v_call: TRBV10-3
cdr3_aa: AISEPGIREYEQY

cdr3_length: 12
v_call: TRBV6-1
cdr3_aa: ASSQDQSTDTQY

cdr3_length: 11
v_call: TRBV2
cdr3_aa: AAGGRFTGELF

cdr3_length: 13
v_call: TRBV20-1
cdr3_aa: SASLLSSSTDTQY

cdr3_length: 9
v_call: TRBV6-2/TRBV6-3
cdr3_aa: ASSHRLQAF

cdr3_length: 15
v_call: TRBV4-1
cdr3_aa: ASSQDGRTGYLDTQY

cdr3_length: 10
v_call: TRBV7-8
cdr3_aa: ASSPIADTQY

cdr3_length: 10
v_call: TRBV20-1
cdr3_aa: SARNHPSEQF

cdr3_length: 13
v_call: TRBV6-1
cdr3_aa: ASSDWSTEEETQY

cdr3_length: 10
v_call: TRBV24-1
cdr3_aa: ATSDSGYKLF

cdr3_length: 11
v_call: TRBV6-5
cdr3_aa: ASSCGQQETQY

cdr3_length: 12
v_call: TRBV13
cdr3_aa: ASSLARGIYEQY

cdr3_length: 16
v_call: TRBV4-3
cdr3_aa: ASSQEGRLAGDTDTQY

cdr3_length: 11
v_call: TRBV12-3/TRBV12-4
cdr3_aa: ASSLRRGDTQY

cdr3_length: 11
v_call: TRBV29-1
cdr3_aa: SVDGQGDIEQY

cdr3_length: 13
v_call: TRBV2
cdr3_aa: ASSEAPESSYEQY

cdr3_length: 11
v_call: TRBV7-2
cdr3_aa: ASTQPPSSEAF

cdr3_length: 15
v_call: TRBV5-1
cdr3_aa: ASSLVGQASANYGYT

cdr3_length: 13
v_call: TRBV5-4
cdr3_aa: ASSPVSWSPYEQY

cdr3_length: 10
v_call: TRBV7-9
cdr3_aa: ASSRPPNEQF

cdr3_length: 13
v_call: TRBV18
cdr3_aa: ASSGPDTNTGELF

cdr3_length: 12
v_call: TRBV30
cdr3_aa: AWSVQAGGDEQY

cdr3_length: 14
v_call: TRBV20-1
cdr3_aa: SARDKLAGGPGEQL

cdr3_length: 14
v_call: TRBV4-3
cdr3_aa: ASSHGWMGGGYEQY

cdr3_length: 11
v_call: TRBV25-1
cdr3_aa: ASSVAGPAEQY

cdr3_length: 13
v_call: TRBV4-2
cdr3_aa: ASSQDSAGSYEQY

cdr3_length: 12
v_call: TRBV11-2
cdr3_aa: ASSLASLEDTQY

cdr3_length: 12
v_call: TRBV12-3/TRBV12-4
cdr3_aa: ASSRGGAGYEQY

cdr3_length: 14
v_call: TRBV6-2/TRBV6-3
cdr3_aa: ASSYSAGTGVDEQF

cdr3_length: 13
v_call: TRBV7-8
cdr3_aa: ASSLVGAGTDTQY

cdr3_length: 10
v_call: TRBV4-3
cdr3_aa: ASSHGAEKLF

cdr3_length: 14
v_call: TRBV5-8
cdr3_aa: ASSDSNISPDSPLH

cdr3_length: 14
v_call: TRBV2
cdr3_aa: ASSEGSAGSSYEQY

cdr3_length: 15
v_call: TRBV20-1
cdr3_aa: SAMGLAGWITSYEQY

cdr3_length: 12
v_call: TRBV7-9
cdr3_aa: ASSLAQNTGELF

cdr3_length: 13
v_call: TRBV12-3/TRBV12-4
cdr3_aa: ASSLFGGGADTQY

cdr3_length: 12
v_call: TRBV7-9
cdr3_aa: ATILAGHTDTQY

cdr3_length: 13
v_call: TRBV4-1
cdr3_aa: ASSQVAGIYNEQF